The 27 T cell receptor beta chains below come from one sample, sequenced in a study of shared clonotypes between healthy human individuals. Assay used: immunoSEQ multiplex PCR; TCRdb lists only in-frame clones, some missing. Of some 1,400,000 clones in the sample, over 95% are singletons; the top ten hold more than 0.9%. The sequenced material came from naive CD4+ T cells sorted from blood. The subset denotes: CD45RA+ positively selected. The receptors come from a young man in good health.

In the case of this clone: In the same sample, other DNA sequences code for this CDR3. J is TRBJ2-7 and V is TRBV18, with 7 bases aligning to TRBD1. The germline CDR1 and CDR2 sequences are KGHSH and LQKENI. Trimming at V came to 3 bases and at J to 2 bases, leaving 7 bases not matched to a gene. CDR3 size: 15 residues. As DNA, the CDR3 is TGTGCCAGCTCACCCCGACAGGGAATTACCTACGAGCAGTACTTC. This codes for CASSPRQGITYEQYF.

CDR3 coding DNA: TGTGCCAGCAGACCTAGGGGGGGCGGAGAGACCCAGTACTTC. This encodes CASRPRGGGETQYF. The rearrangement links TRBV6-5 to TRBJ2-5, with a tentative D call TRBD2 (7 bases). Per germline, CDR1 MNHEY and CDR2 SVGAGI. V dropped 6 bases and J dropped 4 bases, with 15 bases sitting between them. The CDR3 consists of 14 residues.

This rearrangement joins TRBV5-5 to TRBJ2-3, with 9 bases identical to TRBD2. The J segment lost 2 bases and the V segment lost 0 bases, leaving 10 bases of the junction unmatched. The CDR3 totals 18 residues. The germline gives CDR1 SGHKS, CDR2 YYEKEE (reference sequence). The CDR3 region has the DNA TGTGCCAGCAGCTTGGGGCGAGGGACTAGCCTTATCACAGATACGCAGTATTTT. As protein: CASSLGRGTSLITDTQYF. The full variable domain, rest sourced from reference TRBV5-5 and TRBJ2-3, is DAGVTQSPTHLIKTRGQQVTLRCSPISGHKSVSWYQQVLGQGPQFIFQYYEKEERGRGNFPDRFSARQFPNYSSELNVNALLLGDSALYLCASSLGRGTSLITDTQYFGPGTRLTVL.

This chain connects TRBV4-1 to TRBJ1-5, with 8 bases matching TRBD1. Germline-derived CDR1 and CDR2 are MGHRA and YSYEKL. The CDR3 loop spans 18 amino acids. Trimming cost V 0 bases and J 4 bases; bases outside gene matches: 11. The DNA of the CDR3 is TGCGCCAGCAGCCAAGATCTAGGACAGGGAAATAGAAATCAGCCCCAGCATTTT. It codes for CASSQDLGQGNRNQPQHF.

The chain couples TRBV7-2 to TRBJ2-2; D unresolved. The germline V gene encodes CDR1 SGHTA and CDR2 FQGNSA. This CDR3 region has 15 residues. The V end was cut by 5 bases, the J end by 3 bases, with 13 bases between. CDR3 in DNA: TGTGCCAGCAGCCTGAAGGGCAGATACACCGGGGAGCTGTTTTTT. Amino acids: CASSLKGRYTGELFF.

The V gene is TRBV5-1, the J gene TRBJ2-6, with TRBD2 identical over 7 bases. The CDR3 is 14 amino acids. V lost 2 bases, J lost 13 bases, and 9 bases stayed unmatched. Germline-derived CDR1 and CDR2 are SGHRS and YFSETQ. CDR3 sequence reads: CASSLAGPVEVLTF. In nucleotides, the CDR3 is TGCGCCAGCAGCTTAGCGGGGCCTGTAGAGGTCCTGACTTTC.

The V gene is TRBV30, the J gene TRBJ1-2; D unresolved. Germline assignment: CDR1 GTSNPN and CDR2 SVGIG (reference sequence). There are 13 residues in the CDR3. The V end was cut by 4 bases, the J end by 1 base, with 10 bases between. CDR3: CAWMRALNYGYTF. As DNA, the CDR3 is TGTGCCTGGATGAGGGCCCTTAACTATGGCTACACCTTC.

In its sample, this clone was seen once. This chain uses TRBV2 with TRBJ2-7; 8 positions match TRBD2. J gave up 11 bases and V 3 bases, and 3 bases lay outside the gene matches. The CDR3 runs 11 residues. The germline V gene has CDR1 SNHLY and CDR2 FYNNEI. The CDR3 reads CASSEGLEEYF. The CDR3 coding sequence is TGTGCCAGCAGTGAGGGACTAGAAGAGTACTTC. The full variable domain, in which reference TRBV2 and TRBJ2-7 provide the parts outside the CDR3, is EPEVTQTPSHQVTQMGQEVILRCVPISNHLYFYWYRQILGQKVEFLVSFYNNEISEKSEIFDDQFSVERPDGSNFTLKIRSTKLEDSAMYFCASSEGLEEYFGPGTRLTVT.

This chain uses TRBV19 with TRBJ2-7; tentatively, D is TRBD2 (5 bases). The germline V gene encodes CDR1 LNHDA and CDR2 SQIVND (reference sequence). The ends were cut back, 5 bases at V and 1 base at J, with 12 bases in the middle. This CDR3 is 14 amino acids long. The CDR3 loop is CASSLFRESYEQYF. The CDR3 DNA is TGTGCCAGTAGTTTGTTTCGGGAATCCTACGAGCAGTACTTC. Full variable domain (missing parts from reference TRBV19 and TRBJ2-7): DGGITQSPKYLFRKEGQNVTLSCEQNLNHDAMYWYRQDPGQGLRLIYYSQIVNDFQKGDIAEGYSVSREKKESFPLTVTSAQKNPTAFYLCASSLFRESYEQYFGPGTRLTVT.

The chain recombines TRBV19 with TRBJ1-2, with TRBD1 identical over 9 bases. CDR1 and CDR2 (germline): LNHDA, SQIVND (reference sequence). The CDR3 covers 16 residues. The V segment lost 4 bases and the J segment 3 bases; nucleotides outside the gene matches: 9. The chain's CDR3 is CASSTRATGGDYGYTF. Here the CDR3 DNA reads TGTGCCAGTAGTACGCGAGCCACAGGGGGCGACTATGGCTACACCTTC. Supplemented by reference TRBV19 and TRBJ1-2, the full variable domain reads DGGITQSPKYLFRKEGQNVTLSCEQNLNHDAMYWYRQDPGQGLRLIYYSQIVNDFQKGDIAEGYSVSREKKESFPLTVTSAQKNPTAFYLCASSTRATGGDYGYTFGSGTRLTVV.

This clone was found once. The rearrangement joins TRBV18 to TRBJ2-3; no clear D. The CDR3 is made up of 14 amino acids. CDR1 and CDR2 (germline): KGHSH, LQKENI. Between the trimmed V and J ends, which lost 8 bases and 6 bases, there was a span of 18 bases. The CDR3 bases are TGTGCCAGCCTTCCCCGGGCAGGCGTGGATACGCAGTATTTT. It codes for CASLPRAGVDTQYF.

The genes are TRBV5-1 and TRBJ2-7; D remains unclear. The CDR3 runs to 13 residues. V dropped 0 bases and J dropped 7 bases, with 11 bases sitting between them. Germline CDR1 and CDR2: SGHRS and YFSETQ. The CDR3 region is CASSLVPSQEQYF. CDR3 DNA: TGCGCCAGCAGCTTGGTCCCTTCTCAAGAGCAGTACTTC.

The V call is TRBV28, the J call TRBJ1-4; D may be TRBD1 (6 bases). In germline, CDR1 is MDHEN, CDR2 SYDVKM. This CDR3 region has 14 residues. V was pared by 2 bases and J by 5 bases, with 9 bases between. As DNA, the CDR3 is TGTGCCAGCAGTTTAGGACAGCAAAATGAAAAACTGTTTTTT. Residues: CASSLGQQNEKLFF.

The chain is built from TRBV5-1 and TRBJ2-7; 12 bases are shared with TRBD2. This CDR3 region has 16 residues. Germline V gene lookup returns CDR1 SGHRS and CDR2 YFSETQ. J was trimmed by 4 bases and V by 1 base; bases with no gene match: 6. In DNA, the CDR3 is TGCGCCAGCAGCTTGACCTCTCTAGCGGGAGGGTACGAGCAGTACTTC. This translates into CASSLTSLAGGYEQYF.

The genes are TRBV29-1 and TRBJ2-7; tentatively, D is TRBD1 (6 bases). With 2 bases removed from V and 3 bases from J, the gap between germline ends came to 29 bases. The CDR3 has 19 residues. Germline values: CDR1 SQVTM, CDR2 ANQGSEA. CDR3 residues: CSVEFLTSRGISSLYEQYF. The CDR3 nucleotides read TGCAGCGTTGAATTTCTTACGTCCAGGGGTATCTCTTCACTCTACGAGCAGTACTTC.

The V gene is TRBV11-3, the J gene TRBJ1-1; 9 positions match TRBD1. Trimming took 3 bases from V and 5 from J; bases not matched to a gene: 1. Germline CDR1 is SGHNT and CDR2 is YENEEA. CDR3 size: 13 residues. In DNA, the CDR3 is TGTGCCAGCAGCTTTGGACAGGGGACTGAAGCTTTCTTT. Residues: CASSFGQGTEAFF.

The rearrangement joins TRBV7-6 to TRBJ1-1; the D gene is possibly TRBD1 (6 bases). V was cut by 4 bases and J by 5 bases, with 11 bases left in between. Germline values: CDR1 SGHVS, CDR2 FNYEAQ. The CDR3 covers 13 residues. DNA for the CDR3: TGTGCCAGCAGCTCCGGGGGGCGGACTGAAGCTTTCTTT. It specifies CASSSGGRTEAFF.

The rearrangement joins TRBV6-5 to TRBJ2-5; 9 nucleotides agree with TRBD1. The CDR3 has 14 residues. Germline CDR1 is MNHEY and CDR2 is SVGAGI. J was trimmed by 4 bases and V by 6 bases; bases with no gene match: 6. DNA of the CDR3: TGTGCCAGCAGCCAGGACAGGGGTTCAGAGACCCAGTACTTC. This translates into CASSQDRGSETQYF.

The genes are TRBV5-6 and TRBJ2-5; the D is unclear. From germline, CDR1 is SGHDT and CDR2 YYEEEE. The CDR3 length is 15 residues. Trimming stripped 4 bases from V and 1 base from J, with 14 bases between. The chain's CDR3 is CASSLFSLPQETQYF. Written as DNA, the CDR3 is TGTGCCAGCAGCCTCTTCAGTTTGCCCCAAGAGACCCAGTACTTC. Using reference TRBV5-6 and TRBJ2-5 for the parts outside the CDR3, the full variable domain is DAGVTQSPTHLIKTRGQQVTLRCSPKSGHDTVSWYQQALGQGPQFIFQYYEEEERQRGNFPDRFSGHQFPNYSSELNVNALLLGDSALYLCASSLFSLPQETQYFGPGTRLLVL.

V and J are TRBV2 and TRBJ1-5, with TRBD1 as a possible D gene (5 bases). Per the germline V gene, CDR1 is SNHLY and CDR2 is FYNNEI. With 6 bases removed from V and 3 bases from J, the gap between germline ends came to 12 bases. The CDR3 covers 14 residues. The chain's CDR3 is CASSADRINQPQHF. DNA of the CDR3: TGTGCCAGCAGCGCCGACAGAATCAATCAGCCCCAGCATTTT. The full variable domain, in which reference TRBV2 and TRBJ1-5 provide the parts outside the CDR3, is EPEVTQTPSHQVTQMGQEVILRCVPISNHLYFYWYRQILGQKVEFLVSFYNNEISEKSEIFDDQFSVERPDGSNFTLKIRSTKLEDSAMYFCASSADRINQPQHFGDGTRLSIL.

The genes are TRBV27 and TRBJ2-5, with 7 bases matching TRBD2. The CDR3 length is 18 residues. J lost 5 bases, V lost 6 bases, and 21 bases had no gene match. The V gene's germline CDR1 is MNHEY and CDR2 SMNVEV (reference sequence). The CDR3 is CASRRLAIHANGGETQYF. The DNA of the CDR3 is TGTGCCAGCAGGCGACTAGCCATACATGCCAACGGCGGGGAGACCCAGTACTTC.

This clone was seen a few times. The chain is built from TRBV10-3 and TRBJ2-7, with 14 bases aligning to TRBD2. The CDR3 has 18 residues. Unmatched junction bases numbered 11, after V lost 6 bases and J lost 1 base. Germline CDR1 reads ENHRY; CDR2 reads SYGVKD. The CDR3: CAIRAGTSGRWTSYEQYF. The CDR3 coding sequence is TGTGCCATCAGGGCCGGGACTAGCGGGAGATGGACGTCCTACGAGCAGTACTTC.

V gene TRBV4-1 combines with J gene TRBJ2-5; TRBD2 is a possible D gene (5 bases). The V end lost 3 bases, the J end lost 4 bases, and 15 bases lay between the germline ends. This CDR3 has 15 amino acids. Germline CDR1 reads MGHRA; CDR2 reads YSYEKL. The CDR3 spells CASSQQLVTRETQYF. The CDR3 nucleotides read TGCGCCAGCAGCCAGCAACTAGTAACGAGAGAGACCCAGTACTTC.

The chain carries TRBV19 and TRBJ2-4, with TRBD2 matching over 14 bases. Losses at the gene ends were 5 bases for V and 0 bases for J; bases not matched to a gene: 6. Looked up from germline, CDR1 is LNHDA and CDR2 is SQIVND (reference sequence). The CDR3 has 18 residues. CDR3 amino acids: CASSPRTSGGLAKNIQYF. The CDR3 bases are TGTGCCAGTAGTCCTCGGACTAGCGGGGGGTTAGCCAAAAACATTCAGTACTTC.

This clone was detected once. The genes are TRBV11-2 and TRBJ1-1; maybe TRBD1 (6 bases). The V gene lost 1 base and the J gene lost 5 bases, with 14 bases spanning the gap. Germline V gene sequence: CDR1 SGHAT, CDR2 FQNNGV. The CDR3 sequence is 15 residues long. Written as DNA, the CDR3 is TGTGCCAGCAGCTTAGGCAGGGGAGTTCGGACTGAAGCTTTCTTT. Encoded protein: CASSLGRGVRTEAFF.

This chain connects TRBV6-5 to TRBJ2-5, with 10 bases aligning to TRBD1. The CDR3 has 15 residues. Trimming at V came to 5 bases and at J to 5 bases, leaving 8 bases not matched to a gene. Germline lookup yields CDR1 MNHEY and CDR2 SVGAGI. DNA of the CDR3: TGTGCCAGCAGTACGGAGGACAGGGGGTGGGAGACCCAGTACTTC. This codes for CASSTEDRGWETQYF.

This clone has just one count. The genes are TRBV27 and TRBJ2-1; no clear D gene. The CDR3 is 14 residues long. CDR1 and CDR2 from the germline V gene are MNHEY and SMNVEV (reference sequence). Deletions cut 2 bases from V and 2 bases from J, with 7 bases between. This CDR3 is CASSLQVAYNEQFF. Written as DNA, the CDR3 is TGTGCCAGCAGTTTACAGGTAGCCTACAATGAGCAGTTCTTC.